This entry lists 27 T cell receptor beta chains sequenced from one sample in a study of blood T cell repertoires in COVID-19. The table came from immunoSEQ multiplex PCR; TCRdb's copy has only in-frame clones and leaves some out. The sample records some 250,000 clones, approximately 83% being singletons. Sequenced material: peripheral blood. These receptors all stem from a woman aged 25 to 39 who had recovered from COVID-19.

The chain has TRBV6-6 and TRBJ2-2, with 8 bases matching TRBD1. The V gene end was trimmed by 2 bases and the J gene end by 8 bases; junction bases not matched to a gene: 1. CDR1 is MNHNY and CDR2 is SVGAGI in the germline V gene (reference sequence). The CDR3 sequence is 13 residues long. The CDR3 is CASSYRDRGELFF. The CDR3 nucleotides read TGTGCCAGCAGTTACCGGGACAGGGGGGAGCTGTTTTTT.

V is TRBV5-1 and J is TRBJ1-2; D is undetermined. Deletions cut 0 bases from V and 5 bases from J, with 5 bases between. The germline CDR1 and CDR2 sequences are SGHRS and YFSETQ. The CDR3 spans 12 residues. CDR3 protein: CASSLGPYGYTF. The CDR3 DNA is TGCGCCAGCAGCTTGGGTCCTTATGGCTACACCTTC.

This rearrangement joins TRBV7-2 to TRBJ2-3, with 10 nucleotides matching TRBD2. Germline V gene sequence: CDR1 SGHTA, CDR2 FQGNSA. This CDR3 is built from 17 residues. V gave up 0 bases and J gave up 2 bases; unmatched junction bases: 5. Here the CDR3 DNA reads TGTGCCAGCAGCTTAGCGCTAGCGGGGGCCCACACAGATACGCAGTATTTT. Encoded protein: CASSLALAGAHTDTQYF.

The V and J genes are TRBV5-1 and TRBJ2-7; 10 positions match TRBD1. Trimming removed 4 bases from V and 6 bases from J; junction bases left unmatched: 7. This CDR3 has 14 residues. Germline V gene lookup returns CDR1 SGHRS and CDR2 YFSETQ. The CDR3 sequence: CASSRTGGSLEQYF. CDR3 bases: TGCGCCAGCAGCCGGACAGGGGGTTCTCTCGAGCAGTACTTC.

This clone appeared once. CDR3 in amino acids: CASSGSYSYNEQFF. The CDR3 coding sequence is TGTGCCAGCAGTGGTTCCTACTCCTACAATGAGCAGTTCTTC. This chain joins TRBV2 and TRBJ2-1; D remains ambiguous. V lost 4 bases and J 0 bases, leaving 7 bases between the germline ends. The germline gives CDR1 SNHLY, CDR2 FYNNEI. CDR3 length equals 14 residues.

This clone was observed a few times. The chain recombines TRBV10-3 with TRBJ2-7; unclear D gene. The germline V gene has CDR1 ENHRY and CDR2 SYGVKD. The CDR3 spans 12 residues. Trimming took 4 bases from V and 3 from J, leaving 7 bases between them. CDR3 region: CAISVNNYEQYF. The CDR3 region has the DNA TGTGCCATCAGTGTAAACAACTACGAGCAGTACTTC.

The chain employs TRBV5-4 and TRBJ1-1, with a weak D call TRBD1 (6 bases). The CDR3 length is 14 residues. Germline CDR1 reads SGHNT; CDR2 reads YYREEE (reference sequence). Trimming removed 1 base at V and 4 bases at J, with 11 bases between. The CDR3 spells CASSLRQAGTEAFF. The CDR3, as DNA: TGTGCCAGCAGCTTGAGACAGGCGGGCACTGAAGCTTTCTTT.

This chain links TRBV11-2 with TRBJ1-2; D is unresolved. The CDR3 length is 13 residues. V gave up 0 bases and J gave up 4 bases, with 6 bases separating them. Germline V gene sequence: CDR1 SGHAT, CDR2 FQNNGV. CDR3 region: CASSLDGLYGYTF. CDR3 in DNA: TGTGCCAGCAGCTTAGACGGTCTCTATGGCTACACCTTC.

In its sample, this clone was seen once. The V gene is TRBV5-1, the J gene TRBJ1-4, with D possibly being TRBD1 (6 bases). Germline-derived CDR1 and CDR2 are SGHRS and YFSETQ. This CDR3 has 16 amino acids. Trimming cost V 4 bases and J 4 bases, with 17 bases left between them. In nucleotides, the CDR3 is TGCGCCAGCAGCCTCCGATCGGGACAAAGTAATGAAAAACTGTTTTTT. Translation gives CASSLRSGQSNEKLFF.

The chain combines TRBV3-1 (or the pseudogene TRBV3-2) with TRBJ2-3; 12 nucleotides align to TRBD2. Per the germline V gene, CDR1 is LGHDT and CDR2 is YNNKEL (reference sequence). This CDR3 region has 18 residues. Germline trimming cut 0 bases from V and 5 bases from J; bases unmatched to any gene: 9. The CDR3 DNA is TGTGCCAGCAGCCAAGATTGGGCTAGCGGGGGGGCGGGAGATACGCAGTATTTT. This encodes CASSQDWASGGAGDTQYF.

The chain employs TRBV6-5 and TRBJ1-5; no reliable D call. Germline lookup yields CDR1 MNHEY and CDR2 SVGAGI. CDR3 size: 13 residues. The V gene lost 8 bases and the J gene lost 4 bases, with 12 bases spanning the gap. The CDR3 DNA reads as TGTGCCAGCGGGAGGGCAGGAAATCAGCCCCAGCATTTT. As protein: CASGRAGNQPQHF.

The chain has TRBV6-2 or TRBV6-3 and TRBJ1-3; a weak D match, TRBD1 (6 bases). CDR3 length equals 19 residues. The germline gives CDR1 MNHEY, CDR2 SVGEGT. Trimming took off 3 bases at V and 0 bases at J, with 21 bases between the two ends. CDR3 sequence: CASSYTTWTGTHSGNTIYF. CDR3 nucleotide sequence: TGTGCCAGCAGTTATACGACCTGGACCGGGACACACTCTGGAAACACCATATATTTT.

The V call is TRBV19, the J call TRBJ2-1; 7 bases are shared with TRBD2. Looked up from germline, CDR1 is LNHDA and CDR2 is SQIVND (reference sequence). This CDR3 has 13 amino acids. The V segment lost 7 bases and the J segment 4 bases; nucleotides outside the gene matches: 4. CDR3 protein: CASTGGIYNEQFF. CDR3 nucleotides: TGTGCCAGTACCGGGGGGATTTACAATGAGCAGTTCTTC.

This clone was observed a single time. V and J are TRBV2 and TRBJ1-2; possible D gene TRBD1, 5 bases. Trimming pared 8 bases from V and 1 base from J, leaving 11 bases between. Per germline, CDR1 SNHLY and CDR2 FYNNEI. The CDR3 covers 13 residues. This CDR3 is CASLYRHNYGYTF. Written as DNA, the CDR3 is TGTGCCAGCCTCTACAGGCATAACTATGGCTACACCTTC.

In this sample, this clone turned up once. The chain is built from TRBV27 and TRBJ2-2; TRBD1 is a possible D gene (6 bases). The length of the CDR3 is 16 residues. Germline loops: CDR1 MNHEY, CDR2 SMNVEV (reference sequence). V lost 6 bases and J lost 0, with 14 bases in between. CDR3 sequence: CASRRGRTTNTGELFF. In nucleotides, the CDR3 is TGTGCCAGCAGGAGGGGGAGAACTACGAACACCGGGGAGCTGTTTTTT.

Ten or more counts support this clone. V is TRBV2 and J is TRBJ1-6; 9 bases align to TRBD1. The V gene's germline CDR1 is SNHLY and CDR2 FYNNEI. This CDR3 has 16 residues. Unmatched junction bases numbered 9, after V lost 5 bases and J lost 7 bases. The CDR3 loop reads CASSQEGQGNNSPLHF. The CDR3 bases are TGTGCCAGCAGTCAAGAGGGACAGGGTAACAATTCACCCCTCCACTTT.

J is TRBJ2-3 and V is TRBV29-1; perhaps TRBD2 as D (5 bases). This CDR3 is built from 14 residues. Between the trimmed V and J ends, which lost 6 bases and 1 base, there was a span of 14 bases. Germline V gene data show CDR1 as SQVTM and CDR2 as ANQGSEA. Here the CDR3 reads CSVAVGLRTDTQYF. In DNA form, the CDR3 reads TGCAGCGTCGCGGTAGGACTCCGCACAGATACGCAGTATTTT.

This rearrangement joins TRBV4-1 to TRBJ2-7; 12 bases line up with TRBD2. Germline-derived CDR1 and CDR2 are MGHRA and YSYEKL. The CDR3 covers 14 residues. With V trimmed by 4 bases and J by 7 bases, 5 bases remained unmatched. In DNA form, the CDR3 reads TGCGCCAGCAGCCGCGGACTAGCGGGGTGGGAGCAGTACTTC. Its translation is CASSRGLAGWEQYF.

This chain joins TRBV23-1 and TRBJ1-6; 12 bases are shared with TRBD1. TRBV23-1 counts as an open reading frame of uncertain function. V lost 7 bases, J lost 8 bases, and 6 bases stayed unmatched. The CDR3 has 15 amino acids. The CDR3 bases are TGCGCCAGCATCCGGGACAGGGGGCAGGATTCACCCCTCCACTTT. It is translated as CASIRDRGQDSPLHF.

The rearrangement links TRBV6-5 to TRBJ2-7, with TRBD1 identical over 10 bases. After removal of 4 bases from V and 7 bases from J, the junction contained 13 bases not matched to a gene. This CDR3 is 16 amino acids long. The germline V gene has CDR1 MNHEY and CDR2 SVGAGI. CDR3 region: CASSSPDRGSGREQYF. As DNA, the CDR3 is TGTGCCAGCAGTTCTCCGGACAGGGGGTCGGGGAGGGAGCAGTACTTC.

The rearrangement joins TRBV7-2 to TRBJ2-7; D unresolved. Germline values: CDR1 SGHTA, CDR2 FQGNSA. With 4 bases removed from V and 0 bases from J, the gap between germline ends came to 13 bases. The CDR3 loop spans 15 amino acids. The CDR3 DNA reads as TGTGCCAGCAGCTCGTCTGCAGACAACTCCTACGAGCAGTACTTC. Translation gives CASSSSADNSYEQYF.

The rearrangement joins TRBV10-2 to TRBJ1-2; D is undetermined. CDR1 WSHSY and CDR2 SAAADI come from the germline V gene. The CDR3 runs 13 residues. Trimming shortened V by 4 bases and J by 4 bases, and 10 bases separated the two germline ends. The CDR3 loop reads CASSVSGSYGYTF. Here the CDR3 DNA reads TGCGCCAGCAGTGTAAGCGGTTCCTATGGCTACACCTTC.

The chain recombines TRBV5-1 with TRBJ2-5; unclear D gene. Trimming removed 0 bases at V and 1 base at J, with 7 bases between. Germline lookup yields CDR1 SGHRS and CDR2 YFSETQ. The CDR3 extends over 14 amino acids. In DNA form, the CDR3 reads TGCGCCAGCAGCTTGGGAGAGGCCCAAGAGACCCAGTACTTC. Translation: CASSLGEAQETQYF.

This clone showed up just a few times. The chain has TRBV6-2 or TRBV6-3 and TRBJ2-7; D gene ambiguous. Per germline, CDR1 MNHEY and CDR2 SVGEGT. This CDR3 has 13 residues. Between the trimmed V and J ends, which lost 4 bases and 4 bases, there was a span of 11 bases. The chain's CDR3 is CASSSDLQYEQYF. The CDR3 nucleotides read TGTGCCAGCAGTTCCGACCTACAGTACGAGCAGTACTTC.

V is TRBV9 and J is TRBJ2-1; D not resolved. This CDR3 spans 13 amino acids. In germline, CDR1 is SGDLS, CDR2 YYNGEE. The V and J ends lost 0 bases and 10 bases respectively, with 11 bases between them. CDR3 DNA: TGTGCCAGCAGCGTAGACCCCCCCGGGGAGCAGTTCTTC. It specifies CASSVDPPGEQFF.

This chain uses TRBV6-2 or TRBV6-3 with TRBJ2-3; 7 nucleotides align to TRBD2. After removal of 4 bases from V and 2 bases from J, the junction contained 6 bases not matched to a gene. Germline assignment: CDR1 MNHEY and CDR2 SVGEGT. The CDR3 is 15 residues long. CDR3 protein: CASSSRGEHTDTQYF. CDR3 nucleotide sequence: TGTGCCAGCAGTTCTCGGGGGGAGCACACAGATACGCAGTATTTT.

This clone was counted only a few times. The chain uses TRBV20-1 and TRBJ2-2; the D gene is possibly TRBD2 (5 bases). Germline V gene data show CDR1 as DFQATT and CDR2 as SNEGSKA (reference sequence). The CDR3 is 11 residues long. V dropped 5 bases and J dropped 6 bases, with 7 bases sitting between them. CDR3 DNA sequence: TGCAGTGCTGGGAGTGCCGGGGAGCTGTTTTTT. Its protein is CSAGSAGELFF.